The entry below describes one T cell receptor (beta chain). Its specificity is not known. CDR3 length: 15 amino acids. The V end was cut by 2 bases, the J end by 1 base, with 11 bases between. Germline V gives CDR1 LGHNA, CDR2 YSLEER. As TCR cDNA was made by 5'RACE template switching, a universal primer site and UMIs were added. TCRdb passed the 5' RACE reads through MiXCR, listing each CDR3 protein once. The sample has under 400,000 distinct CDR3 sequences; 11% are singletons. The data were taken from a study of T cells after yellow fever vaccination. For the study at large: In the case of low-cell-number fractions, SMART-Seq v4 Ultra Low Input was used for preparation. Study observations and caveats: The CD4 compartment and the CD8 compartment contained a small share of clonotypes in common. A secondary response was less intense yet reached its peak sooner, at day 5 versus 15.

The sample was PBMCs, taken on the day of the first yellow fever vaccination. This sequence originates from a man younger than 35 who received the YFV17D yellow fever vaccine. V gene TRBV4-3 combines with J gene TRBJ1-1, with unresolved D. The CDR3 loop reads CASSQYHTQNTEAFF. CDR3 nucleotides: TGCGCCAGCAGCCAATACCACACACAGAACACTGAAGCTTTCTTT.